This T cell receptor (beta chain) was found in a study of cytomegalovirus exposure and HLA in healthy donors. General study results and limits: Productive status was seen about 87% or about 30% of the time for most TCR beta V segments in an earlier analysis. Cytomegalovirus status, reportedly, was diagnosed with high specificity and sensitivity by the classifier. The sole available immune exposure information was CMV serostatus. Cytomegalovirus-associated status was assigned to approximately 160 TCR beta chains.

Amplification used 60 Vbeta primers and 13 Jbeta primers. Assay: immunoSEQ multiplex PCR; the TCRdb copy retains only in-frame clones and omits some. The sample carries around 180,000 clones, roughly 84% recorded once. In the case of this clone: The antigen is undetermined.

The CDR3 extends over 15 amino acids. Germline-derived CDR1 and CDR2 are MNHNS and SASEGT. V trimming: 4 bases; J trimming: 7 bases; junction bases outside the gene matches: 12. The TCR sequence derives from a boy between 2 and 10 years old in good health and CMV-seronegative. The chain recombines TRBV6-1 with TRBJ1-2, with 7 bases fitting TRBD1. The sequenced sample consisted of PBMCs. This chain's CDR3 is CASSALQGHGIGYTF. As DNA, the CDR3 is TGTGCCAGCAGTGCGTTACAGGGGCACGGAATTGGCTACACCTTC.